Listed below are T cell receptor beta chains from one sample, sequenced in a study of T cell responses to AZD1222 COVID-19 vaccine. Libraries were prepared by immunoSEQ multiplex PCR; TCRdb keeps only in-frame clonotypes and omits some of them. The sample records around 99,000 clones, approximately 90% being singletons. This specimen was peripheral blood, taken on day 0 of AZD1222 vaccination. These receptors were collected from an adult in good health. Each CDR3 is given with its conserved first and last residue. A D gene is named only where the DNA matches it firmly. Some rows mark clone size as missing; the rest say once, few, many or name a class of expanded clone.

NA,13,NA,TRBJ1-1,TRBV29-1,TGCAGCGTTGCGAGGACAGTGAACACTGAAGCTTTCTTT,CSVARTVNTEAFF
NA,15,NA,TRBJ1-5,TRBV27,TGTGCCAGCAGTTTCGCCTCTGGGGGCAATCAGCCCCAGCATTTT,CASSFASGGNQPQHF
TRBD1,13,NA,TRBJ1-2,TRBV6-5,TGTGCCAGCAGCTTAACAGGGGACTATGGCTACACCTTC,CASSLTGDYGYTF
NA,14,once,TRBJ1-5,TRBV27,TGTGCCAGCAGTTCATTCCAGGCCGCAATGCCCCAGCATTTT,CASSSFQAAMPQHF
TRBD1,16,NA,TRBJ1-3,TRBV7-2,TGTGCCAGCAGCTCCGGACAGGGGGCTCATGGAAACACCATATATTTT,CASSSGQGAHGNTIYF
NA,12,NA,TRBJ1-2,TRBV15,TGTGCCACCGAATGGCTCAACTATGGCTACACCTTC,CATEWLNYGYTF
NA,14,NA,TRBJ1-1,TRBV2,TGTGCCAGCAGTGAAGCTTATCTAGGCACTGAAGCTTTCTTT,CASSEAYLGTEAFF
TRBD1,14,NA,TRBJ1-2,TRBV7-2,TGTGCCAGCAGCGCGACAGGGGGCATTGGTGGCTACACCTTC,CASSATGGIGGYTF
NA,15,NA,TRBJ2-3,TRBV14,TGTGCCAGCAGCCCCCCGGGCGGGCGCACAGATACGCAGTATTTT,CASSPPGGRTDTQYF
NA,12,NA,TRBJ1-1,TRBV11-2,TGTGCCAGCAGCCCTCTCTTTTATGAAGCTTTCTTT,CASSPLFYEAFF
NA,16,NA,TRBJ2-2,TRBV10-3,TGTGCCATCAGTGAGTCTGGGGGGAAGGACACCGGGGAGCTGTTTTTT,CAISESGGKDTGELFF
TRBD1,13,NA,TRBJ1-5,TRBV19,TGTGCCAGTAGTCCCGACAGGGCTCGGCCCCAGCATTTT,CASSPDRARPQHF
NA,16,NA,TRBJ1-2,TRBV6-5,TGTGCCAGCAGTTACGCCCAAGACGGTGGGATGGGCGGCTACACCTTC,CASSYAQDGGMGGYTF
NA,14,NA,TRBJ1-4,TRBV19,TGTGCCAGTAGTCCCCGGGGGGAAGACGAAAAACTGTTTTTT,CASSPRGEDEKLFF
NA,14,NA,TRBJ2-1,TRBV5-1,TGCGCCAGCAGTCCCCCGGGACTTAACAATGAGCAGTTCTTC,CASSPPGLNNEQFF
TRBD2,15,NA,TRBJ2-3,TRBV6-2/TRBV6-3,TGTGCCAGCAGTATCTTGCTAGCGGGAGGAGATACGCAGTATTTT,CASSILLAGGDTQYF
NA,15,NA,TRBJ1-4,TRBV30,TGTGCCTGGACAGCCCGAGCTGGGGCTAATGAAAAACTGTTTTTT,CAWTARAGANEKLFF
NA,11,NA,TRBJ1-1,TRBV29-1,TGCAGCGGACTAATGAACACTGAAGCTTTCTTT,CSGLMNTEAFF
NA,16,once,TRBJ1-1,TRBV5-1,TGCGCCAGCAGCTTGGGGGCAGGGGTGGAGAACACTGAAGCTTTCTTT,CASSLGAGVENTEAFF
NA,11,NA,TRBJ2-2,TRBV30,TGTGCCTGGAGTGGAGGCGGGGAGCTGTTTTTT,CAWSGGGELFF
NA,13,NA,TRBJ2-2,TRBV19,TGTGCCAGTAGCTGGGATCTCACCGGGGAGCTGTTTTTT,CASSWDLTGELFF
TRBD1,12,NA,TRBJ1-3,TRBV30,TGTGCCTGGAGAGGACAGGGGGAGGCCATATATTTT,CAWRGQGEAIYF
NA,15,NA,TRBJ2-5,TRBV14,TGTGCCAGCAGCCATCGAATAATGGCAGGCGAGACCCAGTACTTC,CASSHRIMAGETQYF
NA,14,NA,TRBJ2-3,TRBV11-3,TGTGCCAGCAGCTTAGACTTGTTGGCAGATACGCAGTATTTT,CASSLDLLADTQYF
NA,15,NA,TRBJ1-2,TRBV5-5,TGTGCCAGCAGCGCCCCTAGACCCCCTCACTATGGCTACACCTTC,CASSAPRPPHYGYTF
TRBD1,15,once,TRBJ2-2,TRBV5-8,TGTGCCAGCAGCTTGGAGGGGGCGAGGACCGGGGAGCTGTTTTTT,CASSLEGARTGELFF
TRBD1,14,NA,TRBJ2-7,TRBV5-1,TGCGCCAGCGGAGAGACAGGGGTGTCCTACGAGCAGTACTTC,CASGETGVSYEQYF
NA,14,few,TRBJ2-7,TRBV6-5,TGTGCCAGCAGACTCTCTATCCTCTCCTACGAGCAGTACTTC,CASRLSILSYEQYF
NA,13,NA,TRBJ2-3,TRBV19,TGTGCCACCAAAGGTGCGGGAACAGATACGCAGTATTTT,CATKGAGTDTQYF
TRBD1,13,NA,TRBJ1-5,TRBV6-2/TRBV6-3,TGTGCCAGCAGTTTACAGGGGTTTCAGCCCCAGCATTTT,CASSLQGFQPQHF
NA,13,NA,TRBJ1-5,TRBV12-3/TRBV12-4,TGTGCCAGCAGCGTACAGGGTAATCAGCCCCAGCATTTT,CASSVQGNQPQHF
NA,13,NA,TRBJ2-5,TRBV6-4,TGTGCCAGCAGTGCCGCAGCGGAGGAGACCCAGTACTTC,CASSAAAEETQYF
NA,13,NA,TRBJ2-7,TRBV10-3,TGTGCCATCACCGACACGTACAGCTACGAGCAGTACTTC,CAITDTYSYEQYF
NA,13,NA,TRBJ1-5,TRBV4-1,TGCGCCAGCCTACTAACGGGCAATCAGCCCCAGCATTTT,CASLLTGNQPQHF
TRBD2,17,NA,TRBJ2-1,TRBV7-9,TGTGCCAGCAGACCCAGCCCGCGGGAGGGCCGTTACAATGAGCAGTTCTTC,CASRPSPREGRYNEQFF
TRBD1,16,NA,TRBJ2-4,TRBV7-2,TGTGCCAGCAGCCCGGAGGACAGGGGGCGGCGGAACATTCAGTACTTC,CASSPEDRGRRNIQYF
NA,19,NA,TRBJ2-1,TRBV3-1/TRBV3-2,TGTGCCAGCAGCCAAGTTGCGCGGAGGGGTCGACTAGACTACAATGAGCAGTTCTTC,CASSQVARRGRLDYNEQFF
TRBD2,13,NA,TRBJ2-1,TRBV4-3,TGCGCCAGCAGCCCGTTAGCGGGGAATGAGCAGTTCTTC,CASSPLAGNEQFF
TRBD1,14,NA,TRBJ1-5,TRBV5-8,TGTGCCAGCAGCCGAGGACAGGGTGGTCAGCCCCAGCATTTT,CASSRGQGGQPQHF
NA,17,NA,TRBJ2-1,TRBV18,TGTGCCAGCTCACCACCGTCCACACTAAGCTCCTACAATGAGCAGTTCTTC,CASSPPSTLSSYNEQFF
NA,15,NA,TRBJ1-1,TRBV6-5,TGTGCCAGCAGTTATTTTGCGGTAAGGAACACTGAAGCTTTCTTT,CASSYFAVRNTEAFF
TRBD2,17,NA,TRBJ2-2,TRBV19,TGTGCCAGTAGTATTATCGGTAGCGGGAGGGTTGCCGGGGAGCTGTTTTTT,CASSIIGSGRVAGELFF
NA,13,NA,TRBJ1-1,TRBV2,TGTGCCAGCAGTGATCGGGGTTTCACTGAAGCTTTCTTT,CASSDRGFTEAFF
NA,15,NA,TRBJ2-1,TRBV21-1,TGTGCCAGCAGCACCGGGATGAGCTCCTACAATGAGCAGTTCTTC,CASSTGMSSYNEQFF
TRBD1,15,NA,TRBJ1-4,TRBV6-5,TGTGCCAGCAGACCCAACGACAGGGGAGTTGAAAAACTGTTTTTT,CASRPNDRGVEKLFF
TRBD1,13,NA,TRBJ2-1,TRBV5-4,TGTGCCAGCAGCTTGGGGGACAGGGATGAGCAGTTCTTC,CASSLGDRDEQFF
TRBD2,14,NA,TRBJ2-7,TRBV9,TGTGCCAGCAGCGTAGCGGGGGGGCCTGACGAGCAGTACTTC,CASSVAGGPDEQYF
NA,15,NA,TRBJ2-6,TRBV24-1,TGTGCCACCAGTGAGTCCGGGACAGGGGCCAACGTCCTGACTTTC,CATSESGTGANVLTF
NA,18,NA,TRBJ2-3,TRBV9,TGTGCCAGCAGCGTAGCCCCCTCGGAAGCGGCGGGCACAGATACGCAGTATTTT,CASSVAPSEAAGTDTQYF
TRBD1,16,NA,TRBJ1-5,TRBV5-6,TGTGCCAGCAGCTTGGGGACAGGGAACAGGAATCAGCCCCAGCATTTT,CASSLGTGNRNQPQHF
NA,17,NA,TRBJ2-7,TRBV4-1,TGCGCCAGCAGCCAAGTTCCTCAGGGGCCCCCCCCCTACGAGCAGTACTTC,CASSQVPQGPPPYEQYF
NA,17,NA,TRBJ1-3,TRBV19,TGTGCCAGTAGGCCCCAAACGAGGAGCCACTCTGGAAACACCATATATTTT,CASRPQTRSHSGNTIYF
NA,15,NA,TRBJ1-6,TRBV5-1,TGCGCCAGCAGCTGGTGGACAGATATAAATTCACCCCTCCACTTT,CASSWWTDINSPLHF
NA,14,NA,TRBJ1-1,TRBV5-1,TGCGCCAGCAGCGGCGGTGGCATCGAGACTGAAGCTTTCTTT,CASSGGGIETEAFF
NA,16,few,TRBJ1-3,TRBV3-1/TRBV3-2,TGTGCCAGCAGCCAAGGTGGACAGACCTGGGGAAACACCATATATTTT,CASSQGGQTWGNTIYF
NA,14,NA,TRBJ1-1,TRBV21-1,TGTGCCAGCAACCGACAGGGAGTGAACACTGAAGCTTTCTTT,CASNRQGVNTEAFF
TRBD1,13,NA,TRBJ2-5,TRBV27,TGTGCCAGCGGACCAGGGGGCGGGGAGACCCAGTACTTC,CASGPGGGETQYF
NA,12,NA,TRBJ1-5,TRBV5-6,TGTGCCAGCAGGGGGGGCAATCAGCCCCAGCATTTT,CASRGGNQPQHF
NA,12,NA,TRBJ1-5,TRBV19,TGTGCCAGTAGTATAGATATACAGCCCCAGCATTTT,CASSIDIQPQHF